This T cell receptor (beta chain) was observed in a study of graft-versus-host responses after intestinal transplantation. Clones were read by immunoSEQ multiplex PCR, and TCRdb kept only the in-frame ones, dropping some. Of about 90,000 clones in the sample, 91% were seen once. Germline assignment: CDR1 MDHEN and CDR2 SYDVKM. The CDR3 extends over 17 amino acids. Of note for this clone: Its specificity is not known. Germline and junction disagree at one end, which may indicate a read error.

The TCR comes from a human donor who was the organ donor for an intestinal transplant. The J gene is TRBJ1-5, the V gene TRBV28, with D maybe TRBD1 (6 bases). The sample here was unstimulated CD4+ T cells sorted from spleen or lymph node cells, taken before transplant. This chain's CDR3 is CASSFSALDSFNKPQHF. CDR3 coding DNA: TGTGCCAGCAGTTTTAGCGCCCTGGACAGCTTCAATAAGCCCCAGCATTTT.